This T cell receptor beta chain was recorded in a study of blood T cell repertoires in COVID-19. Study background: Samples of COVID-19 (acute and convalescent) were obtained from the United States, Italy and Spain. Sample material is recorded as cDNA or gDNA derived from T cells, B-cell-depleted T cells, or PBMCs.

Original processing methods: It was from reference gene primer amplification that nucleated cell counts were estimated. The repertoire was sequenced with immunoSEQ multiplex PCR; TCRdb's copy has only in-frame clones and lacks some. The V and J calls and clone size come from that table; D and trimming were worked out from the DNA. Of fewer than 180,000 clones listed, around 87% are singletons. The V gene lost 3 bases and the J gene lost 0 bases, with 15 bases spanning the gap. Germline V gene data show CDR1 as LNHDA and CDR2 as SQIVND (reference sequence). The CDR3 is 17 amino acids. Only one count was recorded for this clone.

Sequenced input: peripheral blood. The rearrangement joins TRBV19 to TRBJ1-3; TRBD1 is a possible D gene (5 bases). The source is a woman in her sixties with active or convalescent COVID-19. The CDR3 is CASSIQGGRYSGNTIYF. CDR3 sequence (DNA): TGTGCCAGTAGTATTCAGGGCGGACGGTACTCTGGAAACACCATATATTTT.